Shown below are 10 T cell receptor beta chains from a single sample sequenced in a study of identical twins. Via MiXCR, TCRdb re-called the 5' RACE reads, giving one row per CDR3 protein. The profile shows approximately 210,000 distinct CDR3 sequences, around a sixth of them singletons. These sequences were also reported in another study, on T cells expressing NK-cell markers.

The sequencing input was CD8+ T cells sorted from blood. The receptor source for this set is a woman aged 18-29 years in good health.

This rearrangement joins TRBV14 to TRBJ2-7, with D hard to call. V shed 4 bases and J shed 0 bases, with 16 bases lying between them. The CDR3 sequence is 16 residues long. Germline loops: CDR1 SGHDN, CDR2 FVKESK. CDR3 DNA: TGTGCCAGCAGCCCCGTGTTTCCAACCCTCTCCTACGAGCAGTACTTC. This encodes CASSPVFPTLSYEQYF.

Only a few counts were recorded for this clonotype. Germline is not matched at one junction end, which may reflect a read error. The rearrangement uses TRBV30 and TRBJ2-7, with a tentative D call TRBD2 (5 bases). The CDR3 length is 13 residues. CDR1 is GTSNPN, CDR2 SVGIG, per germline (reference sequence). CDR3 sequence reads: CLPTGIPSYEQYF. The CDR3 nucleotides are TGCCTCCCAACGGGGATTCCCTCCTACGAGCAGTACTTC.

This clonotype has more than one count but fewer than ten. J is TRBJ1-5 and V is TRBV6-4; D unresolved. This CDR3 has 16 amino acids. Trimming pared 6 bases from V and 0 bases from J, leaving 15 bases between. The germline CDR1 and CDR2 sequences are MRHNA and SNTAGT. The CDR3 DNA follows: TGTGCCAGCAGAAACGGAGGGTCTTATAGCAATCAGCCCCAGCATTTT. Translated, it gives CASRNGGSYSNQPQHF.

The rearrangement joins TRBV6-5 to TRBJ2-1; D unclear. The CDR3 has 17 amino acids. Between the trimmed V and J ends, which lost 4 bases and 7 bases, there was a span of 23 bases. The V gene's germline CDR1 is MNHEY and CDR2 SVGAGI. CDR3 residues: CASSSHQSPSSWNEQFF. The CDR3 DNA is TGTGCCAGCAGTTCTCATCAGAGCCCCTCCAGTTGGAATGAGCAGTTCTTC.

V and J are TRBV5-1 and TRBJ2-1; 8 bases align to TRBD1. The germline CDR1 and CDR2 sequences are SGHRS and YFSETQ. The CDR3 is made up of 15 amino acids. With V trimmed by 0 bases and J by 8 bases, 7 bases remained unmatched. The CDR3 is CASSLGSGGLDEQFF. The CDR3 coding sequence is TGCGCCAGCAGCTTGGGGTCAGGGGGCCTTGATGAGCAGTTCTTC.

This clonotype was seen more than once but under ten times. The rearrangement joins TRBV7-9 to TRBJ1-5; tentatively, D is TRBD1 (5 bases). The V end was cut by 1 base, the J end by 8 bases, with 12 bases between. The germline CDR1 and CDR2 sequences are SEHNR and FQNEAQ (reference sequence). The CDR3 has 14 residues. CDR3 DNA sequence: TGTGCCAGCAGCTTAGGGGGCCCTGAGGAGCCCCAGCATTTT. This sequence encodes CASSLGGPEEPQHF.

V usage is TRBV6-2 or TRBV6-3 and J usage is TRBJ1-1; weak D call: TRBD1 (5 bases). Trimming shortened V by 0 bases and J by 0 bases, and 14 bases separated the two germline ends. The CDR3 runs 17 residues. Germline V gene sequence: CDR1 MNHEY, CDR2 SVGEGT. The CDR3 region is CASSYSPREIVNTEAFF. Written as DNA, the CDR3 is TGTGCCAGCAGTTACTCTCCCAGGGAAATCGTGAACACTGAAGCTTTCTTT.

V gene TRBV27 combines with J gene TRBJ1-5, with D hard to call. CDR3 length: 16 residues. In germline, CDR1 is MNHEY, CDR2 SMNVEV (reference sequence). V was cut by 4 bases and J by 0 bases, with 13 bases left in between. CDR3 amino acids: CASSSIPPHSNQPQHF. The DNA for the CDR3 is TGTGCCAGCAGTTCGATACCACCTCATAGCAATCAGCCCCAGCATTTT.

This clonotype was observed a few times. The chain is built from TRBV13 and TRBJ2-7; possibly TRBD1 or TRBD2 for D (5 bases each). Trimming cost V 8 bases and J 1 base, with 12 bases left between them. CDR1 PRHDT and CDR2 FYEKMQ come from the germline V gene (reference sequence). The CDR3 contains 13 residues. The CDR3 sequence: CASGGVYSYEQYF. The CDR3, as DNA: TGTGCCAGCGGGGGAGTTTATTCCTACGAGCAGTACTTC.

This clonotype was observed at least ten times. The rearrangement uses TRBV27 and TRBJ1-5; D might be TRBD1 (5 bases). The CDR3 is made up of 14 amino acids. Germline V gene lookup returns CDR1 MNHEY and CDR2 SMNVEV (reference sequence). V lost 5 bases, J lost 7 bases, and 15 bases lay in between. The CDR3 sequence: CASSEFGGNQPQHF. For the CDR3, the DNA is TGTGCCAGCAGTGAATTTGGGGGAAACCAGCCCCAGCATTTT.